Below, 19 T cell receptor beta chains from the same sample are listed, as sequenced in a study of human T cells and chemical hapten exposure. TCRdb used MiXCR to reprocess the RACE reads, holding one entry per CDR3 protein. Of 96,000 or so distinct CDR3 sequences listed, roughly a tenth are singletons. Noted time point: patch test 2, 6 weeks after DPC sensitization. Treatment indicated: therapeutic diphenylcyclopropenone sensitization with weekly scalp DPC. Source: whole blood, taken in connection with sensitization to the hapten diphenylcyclopropenone (DPC). Receptor source: a woman aged 40 to 49 with alopecia areata. Some clones in this sample may be carry-over from other donors' samples.

This clonotype occurred many times. This chain connects TRBV6-2 or TRBV6-3 to TRBJ2-2; no clear D gene. Trimming took 6 bases from V and 8 from J, leaving 10 bases between them. The germline gives CDR1 MNHEY, CDR2 SVGEGT. This CDR3 is 12 amino acids long. The CDR3 reads CASRGFTGELFF. The CDR3 region has the DNA TGTGCCAGCAGGGGCTTCACTGGGGAGCTGTTTTTT.

The chain employs TRBV29-1 and TRBJ2-5; TRBD1 agrees at 8 bases. V gave up 4 bases and J gave up 2 bases; unmatched junction bases: 0. This CDR3 comprises 12 residues. CDR1 is SQVTM and CDR2 is ANQGSEA in the germline V gene. CDR3 DNA: TGCAGCGTTGGACAGGGGCAAGAGACCCAGTACTTC. Amino acid sequence: CSVGQGQETQYF. The full variable domain, in which reference TRBV29-1 and TRBJ2-5 provide the parts outside the CDR3, is SAVISQKPSRDICQRGTSLTIQCQVDSQVTMMFWYRQQPGQSLTLIATANQGSEATYESGFVIDKFPISRPNLTFSTLTVSNMSPEDSSIYLCSVGQGQETQYFGPGTRLLVL.

This clonotype was observed a handful of times. The CDR3 reads CSVDSATADTQYF. CDR3 nucleotide sequence: TGCAGCGTTGATTCGGCTACCGCAGATACGCAGTATTTT. V usage is TRBV29-1 and J usage is TRBJ2-3; D is unclear. This CDR3 region has 13 residues. With 3 bases removed from V and 4 bases from J, the gap between germline ends came to 11 bases. Germline V gene lookup returns CDR1 SQVTM and CDR2 ANQGSEA.

The V call is TRBV5-4, the J call TRBJ1-5; D remains ambiguous. V lost 4 bases, J lost 5 bases, and 10 bases lay in between. This CDR3 comprises 13 residues. From germline, CDR1 is SGHNT and CDR2 YYREEE (reference sequence). The CDR3 loop is CASSPTPDQPQHF. The CDR3, as DNA: TGTGCCAGCAGCCCGACCCCGGATCAGCCCCAGCATTTT.

The CDR3 sequence: CASRLGGQGQTQYF. As DNA, the CDR3 is TGTGCCAGCAGGCTCGGCGGACAGGGTCAGACCCAGTACTTC. V is TRBV28 and J is TRBJ2-5, with 8 bases aligning to TRBD1. Looked up from germline, CDR1 is MDHEN and CDR2 is SYDVKM. The V and J ends lost 6 bases and 6 bases, in that order; junction bases with no gene match: 9. This CDR3 contains 14 residues.

Many counts were recorded for this clonotype. The V and J genes are TRBV29-1 and TRBJ1-2; TRBD1 matches 12 bases. CDR1 and CDR2 from the germline V gene are SQVTM and ANQGSEA. This CDR3 region has 13 residues. The CDR3 reads CSAGQGAGYGYTF. Here the CDR3 DNA reads TGCAGTGCGGGACAGGGGGCCGGCTATGGCTACACCTTC.

This clonotype was picked up many times. The rearrangement joins TRBV5-1 to TRBJ2-3; D is unresolved. The CDR3 is made up of 14 amino acids. Trimming stripped 4 bases from V and 0 bases from J, with 9 bases between. Germline CDR1 SGHRS, CDR2 YFSETQ. The CDR3 DNA sequence: TGCGCCAGCAGCCCTGGCAGGAGCACAGATACGCAGTATTTT. It encodes CASSPGRSTDTQYF.

Many counts were recorded for this clonotype. The chain carries TRBV7-9 and TRBJ2-1, with 7 bases identical to TRBD1. The length of the CDR3 is 17 residues. V lost 1 base and J lost 2; bases outside the gene matches: 8. CDR1 SEHNR and CDR2 FQNEAQ come from the germline V gene (reference sequence). CDR3 nucleotides: TGTGCCAGCAGCTTAGAGCGCTGGCAGGGGGCCTACAATGAGCAGTTCTTC. This gives the protein CASSLERWQGAYNEQFF.

In this sample, this clonotype turned up a few times. The V and J genes are TRBV28 and TRBJ2-7, with TRBD1 as a possible D gene (5 bases). Per germline, CDR1 MDHEN and CDR2 SYDVKM. V lost 1 base, J lost 6 bases, and 13 bases lay in between. The CDR3 length is 14 residues. CDR3 sequence (DNA): TGTGCCAGCAGTTTATTTCGCAGGGCAGGCGAGCAGTACTTC. It translates to CASSLFRRAGEQYF. The full variable domain, with the rest looked up from reference TRBV28 and TRBJ2-7, is DVKVTQSSRYLVKRTGEKVFLECVQDMDHENMFWYRQDPGLGLRLIYFSYDVKMKEKGDIPEGYSVSREKKERFSLILESASTNQTSMYLCASSLFRRAGEQYFGPGTRLTVT.

Details on this clonotype: One junction end disagrees with the germline gene, perhaps due to a read error. The rearrangement links TRBV19 to TRBJ2-7; 7 bases agree with TRBD1. Germline V CDR1 and CDR2: LNHDA, SQIVND (reference sequence). This CDR3 is 15 amino acids long. The CDR3 protein is CVSSDDRAAYYEQYF. In DNA form, the CDR3 reads TGTGTCAGTAGTGACGACAGGGCGGCCTACTACGAGCAGTACTTC.

J is TRBJ2-7 and V is TRBV10-3; TRBD1 agrees at 9 bases. The length of the CDR3 is 14 residues. CDR1 is ENHRY, CDR2 SYGVKD, per germline. Losses at the gene ends were 11 bases for V and 3 bases for J; bases not matched to a gene: 11. CDR3 protein: CASPGTGQVYEQYF. The CDR3 coding sequence is TGTGCCTCACCGGGGACAGGGCAAGTCTACGAGCAGTACTTC.

This clonotype has ten or more counts. This rearrangement joins TRBV28 to TRBJ2-7; a weak D match, TRBD2 (6 bases). The CDR3 extends over 14 amino acids. The germline V and J ends were trimmed by 9 bases and 6 bases, with 21 bases remaining between them. The germline gives CDR1 MDHEN, CDR2 SYDVKM. CDR3 in DNA: TGTGCCAGTGCTCGCCGCGGAGGGTTACCCGAGCAGTACTTC. It is translated as CASARRGGLPEQYF.

V usage is TRBV4-1 and J usage is TRBJ1-2; no clear D gene. V lost 6 bases, J lost 6 bases, and 8 bases lay in between. The CDR3 loop spans 11 amino acids. Per germline, CDR1 MGHRA and CDR2 YSYEKL. This CDR3 is CASRDGNGYTF. In DNA form, the CDR3 reads TGCGCCAGCAGGGATGGAAATGGCTACACCTTC.

This clonotype appeared many times. V usage is TRBV11-2 and J usage is TRBJ2-7; 9 bases match TRBD1. The CDR3 is 16 residues long. Germline V gene data show CDR1 as SGHAT and CDR2 as FQNNGV. J was trimmed by 6 bases and V by 2 bases; bases with no gene match: 11. For the CDR3, the DNA is TGTGCCAGCAGCTTAAGGTCCGGGACAGGGACCTCCGAGCAGTACTTC. Its protein is CASSLRSGTGTSEQYF.

The rearrangement uses TRBV28 and TRBJ2-7; 8 bases map to TRBD2. The CDR3 has 13 residues. Trimming at V came to 9 bases and at J to 3 bases, leaving 7 bases not matched to a gene. Germline CDR1 and CDR2: MDHEN and SYDVKM. The CDR3 sequence: CASWASGLYEQYF. The DNA for the CDR3 is TGTGCCAGTTGGGCTAGCGGGCTCTACGAGCAGTACTTC.

V gene TRBV18 combines with J gene TRBJ2-1; maybe TRBD2 (6 bases). Trimming cost V 3 bases and J 5 bases, with 14 bases left between them. CDR1 and CDR2 from the germline V gene are KGHSH and LQKENI. The CDR3 spans 15 residues. This CDR3 is CASSPVFGGDNEQFF. In DNA form, the CDR3 reads TGTGCCAGCTCACCGGTGTTTGGAGGGGACAATGAGCAGTTCTTC.

V is TRBV27 and J is TRBJ1-6, with D hard to call. In germline, CDR1 is MNHEY, CDR2 SMNVEV (reference sequence). V was cut by 5 bases and J by 7 bases, with 9 bases left in between. This CDR3 comprises 13 residues. CDR3: CASSPAQNSPLHF. In DNA, the CDR3 is TGTGCCAGCAGTCCCGCCCAGAATTCACCCCTCCACTTT.

In its sample, this clonotype was seen a few times. This rearrangement joins TRBV29-1 to TRBJ2-1; D perhaps matches TRBD1 (6 bases). Between the trimmed V and J ends, which lost 7 bases and 4 bases, there was a span of 14 bases. CDR1 is SQVTM, CDR2 ANQGSEA, per germline. The CDR3 contains 13 residues. The chain's CDR3 is CSATRDNYNEQFF. The CDR3 coding sequence is TGCAGCGCGACCCGGGACAATTACAATGAGCAGTTCTTC.

This chain links TRBV10-3 with TRBJ2-1, with 8 bases identical to TRBD2. Germline CDR1 ENHRY, CDR2 SYGVKD. Trimming took 6 bases from V and 5 from J; bases not matched to a gene: 9. The CDR3 contains 15 residues. The CDR3 here is CAISPGTRTHNEQFF. The CDR3 DNA reads as TGTGCCATCAGCCCCGGGACTAGAACACACAATGAGCAGTTCTTC.